This T cell receptor (beta chain) was profiled in a study of technical replicates of blood from a few donors. Germline V gene sequence: CDR1 MDHEN, CDR2 SYDVKM. The CDR3 consists of 16 residues. V lost 8 bases and J lost 7; bases outside the gene matches: 16. The method was immunoSEQ multiplex PCR; TCRdb's version includes in-frame clones alone and lacks a portion of them. The sample consists of 91,000 or so clones, 95% of them appearing once. The sample consisted of T cells isolated from PBMCs. V gene TRBV28 combines with J gene TRBJ1-4; 7 bases align to TRBD1. The sequence was collected from a human donor in good health. CDR3 bases: TGTGCCAGCGGGGGGAGCGAACAGGGGTCTCGTGAAAAACTGTTTTTT. Its translation is CASGGSEQGSREKLFF.